One and the same sample provided the 26 T cell receptor beta chains below, sequenced in a study of cytomegalovirus exposure and HLA in healthy donors. In the PCR, 60 Vbeta and 13 Jbeta primers were used. The data were produced by immunoSEQ multiplex PCR, yet TCRdb's version contains in-frame clones alone and is incomplete. The sample holds 150,000 to 200,000 clones; 60% to 85% are singletons and the top ten take more than 5%. The sequenced sample was PBMCs. The receptor set was obtained from a man aged 40-50 years in good health and CMV-seronegative.

The V call is TRBV9, the J call TRBJ1-6; D gene unclear. This CDR3 contains 15 residues. From germline, CDR1 is SGDLS and CDR2 YYNGEE. The V end lost 6 bases, the J end lost 5 bases, and 15 bases lay between the germline ends. CDR3 region: CASTRAAGHNSPLHF. Written as DNA, the CDR3 is TGTGCCAGCACCCGAGCAGCAGGCCATAATTCACCCCTCCACTTT.

In this sample, this clone turned up a few times. The chain links TRBV6-5 to TRBJ2-5; D gene ambiguous. In germline, CDR1 is MNHEY, CDR2 SVGAGI. V gave up 0 bases and J gave up 3 bases, with 11 bases separating them. The CDR3 runs 15 residues. The CDR3 spells CASSYSQLPEETQYF. The CDR3 DNA sequence: TGTGCCAGCAGTTACTCGCAACTTCCCGAAGAGACCCAGTACTTC.

CDR3 nucleotides: TGTGCCAGCAGTTACTCAAACAGCCGGACCCAGTACTTC. Residues: CASSYSNSRTQYF. V and J are TRBV6-5 and TRBJ2-5, with D uncertain. V lost 0 bases to trimming and J lost 7 bases, with 9 bases between them. Germline values: CDR1 MNHEY, CDR2 SVGAGI. The CDR3 has 13 amino acids.

The chain links TRBV21-1 to TRBJ2-7; TRBD1 is the table's D call and was not checked against the DNA. TRBV21-1 is recorded as a pseudogene. This CDR3 has 15 amino acids. The DNA for the CDR3 is TGTGCCAGCAGCAAAGCGGGCCAGGGGAACCACGAGCAGTACTTC. This gives the protein CASSKAGQGNHEQYF.

The chain is built from TRBV21-1 and TRBJ1-2; no check of the table's D call, TRBD1, against the DNA was made. TRBV21-1 corresponds to a pseudogene. The CDR3 length is 16 residues. CDR3 region: CASSPPGQYDRYGYTF. The CDR3 coding sequence is TGTGCCAGCAGCCCCCCCGGACAGTACGACAGGTATGGCTACACCTTC.

The rearrangement links TRBV7-9 to TRBJ1-5; 8 bases fit TRBD1. Germline loops: CDR1 SEHNR, CDR2 FQNEAQ (reference sequence). With V trimmed by 8 bases and J by 5 bases, 2 bases remained unmatched. CDR3 length equals 12 residues. For the CDR3, the DNA is TGTGCCAGCTCACAGGGGGATCAGCCCCAGCATTTT. This gives the protein CASSQGDQPQHF.

Worth noting for this clone: The same CDR3 also results from other DNA sequences found in this sample. The rearrangement joins TRBV5-1 to TRBJ2-1; D gene uncertain. V gave up 0 bases and J gave up 5 bases, with 3 bases separating them. Looked up from germline, CDR1 is SGHRS and CDR2 is YFSETQ. The CDR3 totals 12 residues. The CDR3 sequence: CASSLANNEQFF. In DNA form, the CDR3 reads TGCGCCAGCAGCTTGGCCAACAATGAGCAGTTCTTC.

This clone was observed a handful of times. V usage is TRBV7-2 and J usage is TRBJ1-1; 9 bases line up with TRBD1. V lost 1 base and J lost 1; bases outside the gene matches: 4. The CDR3 has 16 amino acids. Germline-derived CDR1 and CDR2 are SGHTA and FQGNSA. The CDR3 loop reads CASSLDGQGRNTEAFF. In DNA form, the CDR3 reads TGTGCCAGCAGCTTAGACGGACAGGGGAGGAACACTGAAGCTTTCTTT.

The chain recombines TRBV5-1 with TRBJ2-5; 10 nucleotides line up with TRBD2. The tail of the sequence fits TRBJ2-7 better, so the J call may be wrong. The CDR3 extends over 17 amino acids. Germline-derived CDR1 and CDR2 are SGHRS and YFSETQ. CDR3 in amino acids: CASSLDASGGEAYEQYF. CDR3 nucleotide sequence: TGCGCCAGCAGCTTGGATGCTAGCGGGGGTGAAGCCTACGAGCAGTACTTC.

V usage is TRBV10-1 and J usage is TRBJ2-7; no reliable D call. This CDR3 region has 13 residues. V lost 3 bases to trimming and J lost 2 bases, with 8 bases between them. The germline gives CDR1 WNHNN, CDR2 SYGVQD (reference sequence). The CDR3 DNA reads TGCGCCAGCAGTGACAGGTCCACCTACGAGCAGTACTTC. Protein: CASSDRSTYEQYF.

J is TRBJ1-1 and V is TRBV7-9; 7 positions agree with TRBD1. With 6 bases clipped from V and 3 bases from J, the junction kept 7 bases outside the gene matches. Germline V gene sequence: CDR1 SEHNR, CDR2 FQNEAQ (reference sequence). CDR3 size: 14 residues. CDR3 bases: TGTGCCAGCAGTCTCCAAACAGGGGACACTGAAGCTTTCTTT. Its translation: CASSLQTGDTEAFF.

This rearrangement joins TRBV18 to TRBJ1-6, with D possibly TRBD1 on 6 matching bases. This CDR3 has 15 residues. Germline lookup yields CDR1 KGHSH and CDR2 LQKENI. Trimming pared 1 base from V and 8 bases from J, leaving 12 bases between. The DNA for the CDR3 is TGTGCCAGCTCACCACAACAGGGTGGTGATTCACCCCTCCACTTT. This sequence encodes CASSPQQGGDSPLHF.

The chain is built from TRBV6-5 and TRBJ1-4; the match to TRBD1 covers 8 bases. Germline loops: CDR1 MNHEY, CDR2 SVGAGI. The ends lost 2 bases at V and 4 bases at J; junction bases unmatched: 6. CDR3 length equals 16 residues. DNA for the CDR3: TGTGCCAGCAGTTACCTCGGGACAGGACGTAATGAAAAACTGTTTTTT. Its protein is CASSYLGTGRNEKLFF.

J is TRBJ2-7 and V is TRBV18; TRBD1 is a possible D gene (6 bases). This CDR3 has 12 residues. V gave up 3 bases and J gave up 5 bases, with 8 bases separating them. Germline CDR1 KGHSH, CDR2 LQKENI. CDR3 in DNA: TGTGCCAGCTCACCGGACAGCCACGAGCAGTACTTC. This gives the protein CASSPDSHEQYF.

The V call is TRBV9, the J call TRBJ2-4; weak D call: TRBD2 (8 bases). The germline V gene has CDR1 SGDLS and CDR2 YYNGEE. The CDR3 totals 13 residues. The ends were cut back, 3 bases at V and 15 bases at J, with 19 bases in the middle. In DNA, the CDR3 is TGTGCCAGCAGCGCGGGGGGGAGGGGGCCGCGGTACTTC. Translating it yields CASSAGGRGPRYF.

The rearrangement links TRBV19 to TRBJ1-5; no firm D call. This CDR3 region has 15 residues. V lost 2 bases to trimming and J lost 7 bases, with 15 bases between them. CDR1 is LNHDA and CDR2 is SQIVND in the germline V gene (reference sequence). The CDR3 is CASSIKGRDRQPQHF. CDR3 nucleotides: TGTGCCAGTAGTATAAAAGGGAGGGATCGCCAGCCCCAGCATTTT.

J is TRBJ2-3 and V is TRBV4-3; D gene unclear. Trimming took 0 bases from V and 9 from J, leaving 7 bases between them. The CDR3 runs to 12 residues. Germline V CDR1 and CDR2: LGHNA, YSLEER. DNA of the CDR3: TGCGCCAGCAGCCAAGAACGGCGGACGCAGTATTTT. Protein: CASSQERRTQYF.

The J gene is TRBJ2-3, the V gene TRBV6-1; perhaps TRBD1 as D (6 bases). V was trimmed by 1 base and J by 4 bases, leaving 12 bases between them. Germline V CDR1 and CDR2: MNHNS, SASEGT. The CDR3 has 15 amino acids. For the CDR3, the DNA is TGTGCCAGCAGTGAAGGGGGGTCAGGGGCAGATACGCAGTATTTT. Amino acids: CASSEGGSGADTQYF.

The chain uses TRBV2 and TRBJ1-5; D is undetermined. The ends were cut back, 3 bases at V and 6 bases at J, with 12 bases in the middle. Germline-derived CDR1 and CDR2 are SNHLY and FYNNEI. The CDR3 is made up of 14 amino acids. DNA for the CDR3: TGTGCCAGCAGTGAGGGTGAGAGGCCTCAGCCCCAGCATTTT. Its protein is CASSEGERPQPQHF. The full variable domain, completed using reference TRBV2 and TRBJ1-5, is EPEVTQTPSHQVTQMGQEVILRCVPISNHLYFYWYRQILGQKVEFLVSFYNNEISEKSEIFDDQFSVERPDGSNFTLKIRSTKLEDSAMYFCASSEGERPQPQHFGDGTRLSIL.

The rearrangement uses TRBV29-1 and TRBJ2-1; 7 bases match TRBD2. Per germline, CDR1 SQVTM and CDR2 ANQGSEA. The V and J ends lost 0 bases and 3 bases, in that order; junction bases with no gene match: 5. This CDR3 spans 15 amino acids. For the CDR3, the DNA is TGCAGCGTTGAAGATGCGGGAGAAGTCTACAATGAGCAGTTCTTC. Translation gives CSVEDAGEVYNEQFF.

The chain recombines TRBV5-6 with TRBJ2-7, with D uncertain. V lost 1 base to trimming and J lost 1 base, with 9 bases between them. Germline V CDR1 and CDR2: SGHDT, YYEEEE. The CDR3 runs to 14 residues. The CDR3 DNA follows: TGTGCCAGCAGCTTGACCGATACTTCCTACGAGCAGTACTTC. It translates to CASSLTDTSYEQYF.

The chain employs TRBV5-1 and TRBJ1-2; no clear D gene. The CDR3 runs to 15 residues. Trimming left V 0 bases short and J 2 bases short, with 11 bases between. CDR1 SGHRS and CDR2 YFSETQ come from the germline V gene. CDR3 sequence reads: CASSLGSAGNYGYTF. The CDR3 DNA is TGCGCCAGCAGCTTGGGGTCGGCGGGGAACTATGGCTACACCTTC. The full variable domain, rest sourced from reference TRBV5-1 and TRBJ1-2, is KAGVTQTPRYLIKTRGQQVTLSCSPISGHRSVSWYQQTPGQGLQFLFEYFSETQRNKGNFPGRFSGRQFSNSRSEMNVSTLELGDSALYLCASSLGSAGNYGYTFGSGTRLTVV.

The CDR3 loop reads CAWSLGTGPHGYTF. DNA for the CDR3: TGTGCCTGGAGTCTCGGGACAGGGCCGCATGGCTACACCTTC. The chain has TRBV30 and TRBJ1-2, with 9 nucleotides matching TRBD1. CDR1 GTSNPN and CDR2 SVGIG come from the germline V gene (reference sequence). V trimming: 2 bases; J trimming: 6 bases; junction bases outside the gene matches: 7. CDR3 length: 14 amino acids.

The rearrangement links TRBV7-2 to TRBJ2-7; a weak D match, TRBD1 (5 bases). V was shortened by 2 bases and J by 5 bases, with 10 bases between the two germline ends. The CDR3 consists of 13 residues. CDR1 is SGHTA, CDR2 FQGNSA, per germline. CDR3: CASSLQGRDEQYF. The CDR3 coding sequence is TGTGCCAGCAGCTTACAGGGTCGGGACGAGCAGTACTTC.

V usage is TRBV19 and J usage is TRBJ1-5; a weak D match, TRBD1 (5 bases). CDR3 size: 15 residues. Per the germline V gene, CDR1 is LNHDA and CDR2 is SQIVND (reference sequence). Trimming cost V 3 bases and J 7 bases, with 16 bases left between them. This CDR3 is CASSMGPYPGQPQHF. The CDR3 nucleotides read TGTGCCAGTAGTATGGGGCCTTACCCTGGGCAGCCCCAGCATTTT.

This clone was detected a few times. The chain recombines TRBV19 with TRBJ2-5, with D hard to call. Trimming left V 6 bases short and J 7 bases short, with 12 bases between. The CDR3 covers 12 residues. CDR1 and CDR2 (germline): LNHDA, SQIVND (reference sequence). The CDR3 loop is CASRTLDGTQYF. The CDR3 nucleotides read TGTGCCAGTAGGACTCTTGACGGGACCCAGTACTTC.